These 5 T cell receptor beta chains share one sample of origin, sequenced in a study of OX40 agonist ivuxolimab in advanced cancers. TCRdb's copy holds only in-frame clones and misses some; the assay was immunoSEQ multiplex PCR. The sample holds around 97,000 clones, 70% to 90% seen once. The specimen comprised CD4+ or CD8+ T cells sorted from blood, sampled in a trial of the OX40 agonist ivuxolimab. The receptors shown here come from an adult with an advanced solid tumor such as melanoma, head and neck, liver or kidney cancer.

This rearrangement joins TRBV19 to TRBJ2-6; D is perhaps TRBD1 (5 bases). The CDR3 is 16 amino acids. CDR1 and CDR2 from the germline V gene are LNHDA and SQIVND (reference sequence). The V end lost 5 bases, the J end lost 0 bases, and 11 bases lay between the germline ends. CDR3 residues: CASSSQGISGANVLTF. The CDR3, as DNA: TGTGCCAGTAGTTCTCAGGGTATCTCTGGGGCCAACGTCCTGACTTTC.

CDR3 DNA: TGTGCCAGCAGCTCCGGACAGGGGGCCACAGATACGCAGTATTTT. Amino acids: CASSSGQGATDTQYF. The chain combines TRBV7-9 with TRBJ2-3; 11 positions agree with TRBD1. The CDR3 consists of 15 residues. The J segment lost 2 bases and the V segment lost 4 bases, leaving 2 bases of the junction unmatched. The germline CDR1 and CDR2 sequences are SEHNR and FQNEAQ (reference sequence). Full variable domain (missing parts from reference TRBV7-9 and TRBJ2-3): DTGVSQNPRHKITKRGQNVTFRCDPISEHNRLYWYRQTLGQGPEFLTYFQNEAQLEKSRLLSDRFSAERPKGSFSTLEIQRTEQGDSAMYLCASSSGQGATDTQYFGPGTRLTVL.

The chain links TRBV5-4 to TRBJ1-2; D not resolved. The V gene's germline CDR1 is SGHNT and CDR2 YYREEE (reference sequence). This CDR3 contains 15 residues. Trimming cost V 2 bases and J 4 bases, with 15 bases left between them. The CDR3 spells CASSLKRGSGYGYTF. DNA for the CDR3: TGTGCCAGCAGCTTAAAGAGAGGGTCGGGCTATGGCTACACCTTC. The variable domain in full, completed from reference TRBV5-4 and TRBJ1-2, reads ETGVTQSPTHLIKTRGQQVTLRCSSQSGHNTVSWYQQALGQGPQFIFQYYREEENGRGNFPPRFSGLQFPNYSSELNVNALELDDSALYLCASSLKRGSGYGYTFGSGTRLTVV.

CDR3: CASSLGPGGAYNEQFF. The CDR3 region has the DNA TGTGCCAGCAGCTTAGGTCCAGGGGGCGCGTACAATGAGCAGTTCTTC. V gene TRBV7-8 combines with J gene TRBJ2-1; 8 bases are shared with TRBD1. V shed 1 base, J shed 4 bases, and the junction held 6 bases outside the gene matches. Germline CDR1 is SGHVS and CDR2 is FQNEAQ. This CDR3 is 16 amino acids long.

The CDR3 DNA reads as TGTGCCAGCAGTGAAGCAGGAGCTTATTCACCCCTCCACTTT. Translation: CASSEAGAYSPLHF. V and J are TRBV2 and TRBJ1-6; no definite D call. Germline lookup yields CDR1 SNHLY and CDR2 FYNNEI. The V end was cut by 0 bases, the J end by 8 bases, with 8 bases between. The CDR3 has 14 amino acids.